The next 15 T cell receptor beta chains were all read from a single sample in a study of breast tumors, draining lymph nodes, adjacent tissues. Samples came from axillary lymph nodes draining the breast cancer. TCRdb passed the multiplex PCR reads through MiXCR, listing each CDR3 protein once. The table has some 230,000 distinct CDR3 sequences, under 40% seen once. Sample: axillary lymph node tissue. The receptors originated from a female donor with breast cancer. Some clones in this sample may be carry-over from other donors' samples.

This clonotype was seen repeatedly, ten times or more. The chain employs TRBV4-1 and TRBJ1-5; D ambiguous. The ends were cut back, 5 bases at V and 0 bases at J, with 11 bases in the middle. Germline V lookup: CDR1 MGHRA, CDR2 YSYEKL. The CDR3 extends over 15 amino acids. The CDR3 DNA sequence: TGCGCCAGCAGCTGGGCAGGTAATAGCAATCAGCCCCAGCATTTT. Translating gives CASSWAGNSNQPQHF.

The chain recombines TRBV18 with TRBJ2-5; D uncertain. Looked up from germline, CDR1 is KGHSH and CDR2 is LQKENI. CDR3 size: 13 residues. V was clipped by 4 bases and J by 11 bases, with 17 bases between them. The CDR3 coding sequence is TGTGCCAGCTCACTGAACCCGCTAGATACGCAGTACTTC. Translating gives CASSLNPLDTQYF.

This clonotype was counted many times. The genes are TRBV20-1 and TRBJ2-3, with 9 bases that match TRBD2. Germline values: CDR1 DFQATT, CDR2 SNEGSKA (reference sequence). The CDR3 is made up of 15 amino acids. V trimming: 5 bases; J trimming: 3 bases; junction bases outside the gene matches: 9. In DNA form, the CDR3 reads TGCAGTGCTGACGGCGGGGGGGCCAAGACAGATACGCAGTATTTT. Translation: CSADGGGAKTDTQYF.

This clonotype was seen a handful of times. The junction does not match germline at one end; this may be a read error. This rearrangement joins TRBV5-5 to TRBJ1-2; D gene ambiguous. Looked up from germline, CDR1 is SGHKS and CDR2 is YYEKEE (reference sequence). This CDR3 comprises 11 residues. The CDR3 DNA reads TGTGCCAGCAGCTTGGATTATGCCTACACCTTC. This encodes CASSLDYAYTF.

Regarding this clonotype: Given a much more abundant clone one base away, this may be a read error. This chain uses TRBV6-5 with TRBJ2-1; 9 bases agree with TRBD2. This CDR3 contains 13 residues. Germline loops: CDR1 MNHEY, CDR2 SVGAGI. Losses at the gene ends were 7 bases for V and 9 bases for J; bases not matched to a gene: 7. DNA of the CDR3: TGTGCCAGCAAGCACGGGACTAGCTTTGAGCAGTTCTTC. Translating it yields CASKHGTSFEQFF.

V usage is TRBV24-1 and J usage is TRBJ1-6; D not resolved. Germline CDR1 and CDR2: KGHDR and SFDVKD. Trimming pared 9 bases from V and 11 bases from J, leaving 22 bases between. This CDR3 comprises 15 residues. CDR3 coding DNA: TGTGCCACCGGTAATCCTTCCCGCACAGATACACCCCTCCACTTT. Its translation: CATGNPSRTDTPLHF.

As regards this clonotype: This could be a read error, since a much larger clone is one nucleotide away. The chain combines TRBV20-1 with TRBJ1-3; no clear D. Germline CDR1 and CDR2: DFQATT and SNEGSKA (reference sequence). V gave up 7 bases and J gave up 4 bases, with 17 bases separating them. The CDR3 totals 14 residues. The CDR3 sequence is CSGSTPGGGNTIYF. The CDR3 coding sequence is TGCAGTGGCTCGACCCCTGGAGGGGGAAACACCATATATTTT.

This clonotype was detected many times. CDR3 nucleotides: TGTGCCAGCAGCTTTAAGATGAGTAGCACCGGGGAGCTGTTTTTT. This codes for CASSFKMSSTGELFF. V and J are TRBV7-9 and TRBJ2-2; D is unresolved. Trimming removed 3 bases from V and 4 bases from J, with 12 bases in between. Germline lookup yields CDR1 SEHNR and CDR2 FQNEAQ (reference sequence). The CDR3 totals 15 residues.

This clonotype was observed at least ten times. The chain uses TRBV7-2 and TRBJ2-5; 8 bases match TRBD2. The CDR3 is made up of 15 amino acids. Germline CDR1 and CDR2: SGHTA and FQGNSA. With V trimmed by 1 base and J by 4 bases, 5 bases remained unmatched. CDR3 sequence (DNA): TGTGCCAGCAGCTTAGTAACCGGGGGGGGAGAGACCCAGTACTTC. It codes for CASSLVTGGGETQYF.

There are many counts of this clonotype. V gene TRBV7-9 combines with J gene TRBJ2-1; no reliable D call. Germline V lookup: CDR1 SEHNR, CDR2 FQNEAQ (reference sequence). V lost 3 bases, J lost 6 bases, and 9 bases lay in between. The CDR3 consists of 13 residues. CDR3: CASSLSWLNEQFF. The DNA of the CDR3 is TGTGCCAGCAGCTTGTCGTGGCTCAATGAGCAGTTCTTC.

The chain uses TRBV7-2 and TRBJ2-5, with D perhaps TRBD1 or TRBD2 (5 bases each). CDR3 length: 16 residues. Looked up from germline, CDR1 is SGHTA and CDR2 is FQGNSA. Trimming cost V 5 bases and J 5 bases, with 21 bases left between them. The CDR3 sequence: CASSRMVGEGGETQYF. The CDR3 DNA follows: TGTGCCAGCAGCCGCATGGTGGGGGAAGGCGGGGAGACCCAGTACTTC.

Only a few counts were recorded for this clonotype. V and J are TRBV28 and TRBJ2-5, with 9 bases matching TRBD1. V trimming: 5 bases; J trimming: 4 bases; junction bases outside the gene matches: 14. Germline V CDR1 and CDR2: MDHEN, SYDVKM. The CDR3 is 17 residues long. CDR3 DNA sequence: TGTGCCAGCAGTCCCATGGGAGCCCGGGACAGGGTAGAGACCCAGTACTTC. This codes for CASSPMGARDRVETQYF. The whole variable domain, remainder taken from reference TRBV28 and TRBJ2-5, is DVKVTQSSRYLVKRTGEKVFLECVQDMDHENMFWYRQDPGLGLRLIYFSYDVKMKEKGDIPEGYSVSREKKERFSLILESASTNQTSMYLCASSPMGARDRVETQYFGPGTRLLVL.

The chain recombines TRBV11-2 with TRBJ1-2; D is possibly TRBD1 (6 bases). V shed 5 bases and J shed 8 bases, with 21 bases lying between them. Germline values: CDR1 SGHAT, CDR2 FQNNGV. The CDR3 has 15 amino acids. The CDR3 region is CASSPGPGGARGYTF. The DNA for the CDR3 is TGTGCCAGCAGCCCGGGACCGGGGGGGGCGAGGGGCTACACCTTC.

As regards this clonotype: It may be a read error: a sequence one base away is much more abundant. The chain uses TRBV11-3 and TRBJ2-2, with D perhaps matching TRBD2 (6 bases). In germline, CDR1 is SGHNT, CDR2 YENEEA. V lost 6 bases and J 6 bases, leaving 17 bases between the germline ends. This CDR3 comprises 15 residues. CDR3 nucleotides: TGTGCCAGCAGTCCCGGAGGGGACGGGTCCGGGGAGCTGTTTTTT. Encoded protein: CASSPGGDGSGELFF.

The genes are TRBV24-1 and TRBJ2-5, with a weak D call TRBD2 (7 bases). The V gene's germline CDR1 is KGHDR and CDR2 SFDVKD. The CDR3 runs 15 residues. Trimming took off 6 bases at V and 7 bases at J, with 20 bases between the two ends. CDR3 DNA sequence: TGTGCCACCAGTACCCGAAGGGGGGGCCGAGGGACCCAGTACTTC. Protein sequence: CATSTRRGGRGTQYF.